One and the same sample provided the 8 T cell receptor beta chains below, sequenced in a study of cytomegalovirus exposure and HLA in healthy donors. Use of 60 Vbeta and 13 Jbeta primers characterized the PCR. TCRdb's copy holds only in-frame clones and misses some; the assay was immunoSEQ multiplex PCR. This table holds 150,000 to 200,000 clones, around 79% found once. The specimen sequenced was PBMCs. Receptors originate from a woman aged 35 to 49 in good health and CMV-seronegative.

This clone was counted many times. V usage is TRBV6-1 and J usage is TRBJ2-1; TRBD1 agrees at 8 bases. The J segment lost 1 base and the V segment lost 6 bases, leaving 8 bases of the junction unmatched. This CDR3 is 16 amino acids long. The germline V gene has CDR1 MNHNS and CDR2 SASEGT. The CDR3 coding sequence is TGTGCCAGCAGGGAATGGGGACAGGATTCCTACAATGAGCAGTTCTTC. This gives the protein CASREWGQDSYNEQFF.

The chain is built from TRBV6-1 and TRBJ2-2, with D perhaps matching TRBD1 (7 bases). This CDR3 is 14 amino acids long. The germline gives CDR1 MNHNS, CDR2 SASEGT. Trimming left V 8 bases short and J 0 bases short, with 10 bases between. CDR3 DNA sequence: TGTGCCAGCCGGGGGACAGCGAACACCGGGGAGCTGTTTTTT. Its protein product is CASRGTANTGELFF.

The chain recombines TRBV15 with TRBJ2-4, with 10 bases matching TRBD2. The CDR3 runs 18 residues. Germline loops: CDR1 LNHNV, CDR2 YYDKDF (reference sequence). V trimming: 3 bases; J trimming: 9 bases; junction bases outside the gene matches: 17. The CDR3 DNA follows: TGTGCCACCAGCAGCCAACCCGGGGGTAGCGGGGGGCGGGGCATTCAGTACTTC. Amino acid sequence: CATSSQPGGSGGRGIQYF.

V and J are TRBV28 and TRBJ1-5; D gene unclear. From germline, CDR1 is MDHEN and CDR2 SYDVKM. Trimming cost V 11 bases and J 2 bases, with 13 bases left between them. There are 13 residues in the CDR3. CDR3 in amino acids: CASRPGGNQPQHF. Here the CDR3 DNA reads TGTGCCTCCAGACCCGGGGGCAATCAGCCCCAGCATTTT.

There are a few counts of this clone. This specimen includes other DNA sequences encoding the same CDR3. This chain links TRBV6-1 with TRBJ2-5, with 12 bases matching TRBD2. With V trimmed by 2 bases and J by 4 bases, 2 bases remained unmatched. Germline V gene data show CDR1 as MNHNS and CDR2 as SASEGT. The CDR3 has 15 amino acids. The CDR3 DNA is TGTGCCAGCAGTGAACTAGCGGGGGGGCCAGAGACCCAGTACTTC. Translated, it gives CASSELAGGPETQYF.

The chain is built from TRBV6-5 and TRBJ2-1; D unresolved. Germline CDR1 reads MNHEY; CDR2 reads SVGAGI. V was pared by 0 bases and J by 8 bases, with 11 bases between. There are 14 residues in the CDR3. CDR3 nucleotides: TGTGCCAGCAGTTACTCGATTGGCGGCGATGAGCAGTTCTTC. Residues: CASSYSIGGDEQFF.

The chain employs TRBV28 and TRBJ1-1, with D possibly being TRBD1 (5 bases). Germline CDR1 is MDHEN and CDR2 is SYDVKM. The length of the CDR3 is 13 residues. Between the trimmed V and J ends, which lost 3 bases and 1 base, there was a span of 6 bases. CDR3 region: CASSLGGNTEAFF. CDR3 DNA: TGTGCCAGCAGTTTGGGGGGGAACACTGAAGCTTTCTTT. Based on the CDR3 plus reference TRBV28 and TRBJ1-1, the full variable domain is DVKVTQSSRYLVKRTGEKVFLECVQDMDHENMFWYRQDPGLGLRLIYFSYDVKMKEKGDIPEGYSVSREKKERFSLILESASTNQTSMYLCASSLGGNTEAFFGQGTRLTVV.

This clone showed up just a few times. The chain joins TRBV28 to TRBJ1-5; 8 bases are a match to TRBD1. The V gene end was trimmed by 8 bases and the J gene end by 11 bases; junction bases not matched to a gene: 14. The CDR3 is 14 residues long. CDR1 and CDR2 (germline): MDHEN, SYDVKM. In nucleotides, the CDR3 is TGTGCCAGCCTGAGGACAGGGACTAAGGTGGCCCAGCATTTT. It yields the protein CASLRTGTKVAQHF.